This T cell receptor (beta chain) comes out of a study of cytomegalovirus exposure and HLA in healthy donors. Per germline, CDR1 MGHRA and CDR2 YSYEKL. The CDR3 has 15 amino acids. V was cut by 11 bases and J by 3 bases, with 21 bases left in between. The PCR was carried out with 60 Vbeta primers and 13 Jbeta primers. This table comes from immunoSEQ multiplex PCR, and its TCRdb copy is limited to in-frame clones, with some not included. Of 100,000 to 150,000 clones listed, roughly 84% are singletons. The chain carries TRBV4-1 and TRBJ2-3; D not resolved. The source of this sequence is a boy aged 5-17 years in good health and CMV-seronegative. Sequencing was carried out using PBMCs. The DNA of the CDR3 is TGCGCCTCCTGTCCTGGCTTTCCCTTGACAGATACGCAGTATTTT. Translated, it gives CASCPGFPLTDTQYF.